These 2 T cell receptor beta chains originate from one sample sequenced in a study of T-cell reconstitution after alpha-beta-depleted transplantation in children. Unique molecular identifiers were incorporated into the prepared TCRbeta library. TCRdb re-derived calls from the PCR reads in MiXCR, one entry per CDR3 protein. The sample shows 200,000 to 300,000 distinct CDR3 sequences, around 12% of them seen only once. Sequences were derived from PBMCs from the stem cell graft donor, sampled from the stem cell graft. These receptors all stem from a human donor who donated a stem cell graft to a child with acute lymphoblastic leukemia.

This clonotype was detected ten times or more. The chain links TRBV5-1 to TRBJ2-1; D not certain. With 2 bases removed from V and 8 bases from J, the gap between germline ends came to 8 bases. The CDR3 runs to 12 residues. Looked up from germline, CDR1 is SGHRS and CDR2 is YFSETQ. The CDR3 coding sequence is TGCGCCAGCAGCTTTTCCGGCTATGAGCAGTTCTTC. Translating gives CASSFSGYEQFF. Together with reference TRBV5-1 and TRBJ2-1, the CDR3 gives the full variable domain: KAGVTQTPRYLIKTRGQQVTLSCSPISGHRSVSWYQQTPGQGLQFLFEYFSETQRNKGNFPGRFSGRQFSNSRSEMNVSTLELGDSALYLCASSFSGYEQFFGPGTRLTVL.

In nucleotides, the CDR3 is TGTGCCAGCAGCGTAGATGACAGGGGGCGTAGAGAGCAGTACTTC. Its translation is CASSVDDRGRREQYF. This chain uses TRBV9 with TRBJ2-7; TRBD1 matches 10 bases. The CDR3 length is 15 residues. V was clipped by 0 bases and J by 7 bases; unmatched bases: 7. Germline CDR1 SGDLS, CDR2 YYNGEE.